These 3 T cell receptor beta chains share one sample of origin, sequenced in a study of blood T cell repertoires in COVID-19. Libraries were prepared by immunoSEQ multiplex PCR; TCRdb keeps only in-frame clonotypes and omits some of them. The sample carries around 170,000 clones, 89% recorded once. The sequencing sample was made of peripheral blood. The receptors shown here come from a man in his fifties or sixties with acute or convalescent COVID-19.

The chain is built from TRBV5-1 and TRBJ2-7; D perhaps matches TRBD1 (5 bases). CDR3 length: 14 amino acids. V dropped 4 bases and J dropped 7 bases, with 18 bases sitting between them. CDR1 is SGHRS, CDR2 YFSETQ, per germline. The CDR3 region has the DNA TGCGCCAGCAGCCCCCAAGTCGTAGGGGAAGAGCAGTACTTC. Amino acids: CASSPQVVGEEQYF.

The chain couples TRBV11-3 to TRBJ2-3; 8 bases fit TRBD2. This CDR3 region has 17 residues. V gave up 5 bases and J gave up 4 bases; unmatched junction bases: 14. Germline V gene data show CDR1 as SGHNT and CDR2 as YENEEA. The CDR3 nucleotides are TGTGCCAGCAGCCCTAGTGAGGGACTAGGGGTAGCAGATACGCAGTATTTT. Protein sequence: CASSPSEGLGVADTQYF. The full variable domain, rest sourced from reference TRBV11-3 and TRBJ2-3, is EAGVVQSPRYKIIEKKQPVAFWCNPISGHNTLYWYLQNLGQGPELLIRYENEEAVDDSQLPKDRFSAERLKGVDSTLKIQPAELGDSAVYLCASSPSEGLGVADTQYFGPGTRLTVL.

This chain uses TRBV7-2 with TRBJ1-3; a weak D match, TRBD1 (5 bases). Germline V lookup: CDR1 SGHTA, CDR2 FQGNSA. With 1 base removed from V and 0 bases from J, the gap between germline ends came to 13 bases. This CDR3 has 17 amino acids. CDR3 bases: TGTGCCAGCAGCTTAGAAGGAGTGGGACTCTCTGGAAACACCATATATTTT. Amino acids: CASSLEGVGLSGNTIYF. Using reference TRBV7-2 and TRBJ1-3 for the parts outside the CDR3, the full variable domain is GAGVSQSPSNKVTEKGKDVELRCDPISGHTALYWYRQSLGQGLEFLIYFQGNSAPDKSGLPSDRFSAERTGGSVSTLTIQRTQQEDSAVYLCASSLEGVGLSGNTIYFGEGSWLTVV.